A selection of T cell receptor beta chains follows, all from one sample in a study of blood T cells in healthy people across ages. TCRdb used MiXCR to reprocess the 5' RACE reads, holding one entry per CDR3 protein. The sample has about 1,500,000 distinct CDR3 sequences; roughly 28% are singletons. Sequenced input: blood. These receptors originate from a woman in her 30s in good health. The CDR3 runs from the conserved cysteine through the conserved F or W. A D gene is named only where the DNA matches it firmly. The size field is filled for only some rows; it gives once, few, many or a size class.

- | TRBJ1-2 | - | TRBV6-1 | CASSDWAADGYTF | TGTGCCAGCAGTGACTGGGCGGCAGATGGCTACACCTTC
- | TRBJ2-7 | - | TRBV18 | CASSPDLRGKYEQYF | TGTGCCAGCTCACCTGATTTGCGGGGCAAATACGAGCAGTACTTC
few | TRBJ2-5 | - | TRBV7-2 | CASSLGGDSQETQYF | TGTGCCAGCAGCTTAGGGGGAGACAGCCAAGAGACCCAGTACTTC
- | TRBJ2-7 | - | TRBV28 | CASSPSPGGGAYEQYF | TGTGCCAGCAGTCCCTCCCCCGGAGGGGGCGCGTACGAGCAGTACTTC
few | TRBJ1-2 | TRBD1 | TRBV12-3/TRBV12-4 | CASTRDSLTVYGYTF | TGTGCCAGCACTAGGGACAGCCTTACTGTCTATGGCTACACCTTC
few | TRBJ2-1 | - | TRBV5-1 | CASSLVDNTYNEQFF | TGCGCCAGCAGCTTGGTGGACAACACCTACAATGAGCAGTTCTTC
- | TRBJ2-1 | - | TRBV7-2 | CASSRMTANGYEQFF | TGTGCCAGCAGCCGGATGACGGCGAACGGCTACGAGCAGTTCTTC
- | TRBJ1-1 | - | TRBV4-1 | CASSRTIRNSEAFF | TGCGCCAGCAGCCGCACCATAAGGAACTCTGAAGCTTTCTTT
- | TRBJ2-1 | - | TRBV6-5 | CASSYPRDSSYNEQFF | TGTGCCAGCAGTTACCCCAGGGATAGCTCCTACAATGAGCAGTTCTTC
- | TRBJ2-3 | - | TRBV4-1 | CASSQIAEDSDTQYF | TGCGCCAGCAGCCAAATAGCGGAAGATTCGGATACGCAGTATTTT
- | TRBJ1-3 | - | TRBV12-3/TRBV12-4 | CASTRTAGSGNTIYF | TGTGCCAGCACTAGGACGGCCGGCTCTGGAAACACCATATATTTT
- | TRBJ2-2 | - | TRBV10-3 | CAISDNGNTGELFF | TGTGCCATCAGTGACAACGGGAACACCGGGGAGCTGTTTTTT
many | TRBJ2-5 | - | TRBV10-3 | CAISSGGKKETQYF | TGTGCCATCAGCAGCGGAGGGAAAAAAGAGACCCAGTACTTC
- | TRBJ1-5 | TRBD1 | TRBV27 | CACSLYQTGGNQPQHF | TGTGCCTGCAGTTTATATCAGACAGGGGGCAATCAGCCCCAGCATTTT
many | TRBJ2-5 | - | TRBV30 | CACQWLQETQYF | TGTGCCTGTCAGTGGTTACAAGAGACCCAGTACTTC
many | TRBJ2-1 | - | TRBV29-1 | CSVRTESSYNEQFF | TGCAGCGTGCGGACAGAGAGCTCCTACAATGAGCAGTTCTTC
many | TRBJ2-5 | TRBD2 | TRBV11-2 | CASSLPGLAIQETQYF | TGTGCCAGCAGCTTACCAGGACTAGCGATCCAAGAGACCCAGTACTTC
many | TRBJ2-7 | TRBD1 | TRBV4-1 | CASSQTIQGGYEQYF | TGCGCCAGCAGCCAGACTATACAGGGGGGTTACGAGCAGTACTTC
few | TRBJ1-5 | - | TRBV18 | CASSSGALQNQPQHF | TGTGCCAGCTCATCTGGGGCTCTGCAAAATCAGCCCCAGCATTTT
- | TRBJ1-3 | - | TRBV6-6 | CASSFGASGNTIYF | TGTGCCAGCAGTTTTGGGGCCTCTGGAAACACCATATATTTT
- | TRBJ2-1 | TRBD1 | TRBV6-2/TRBV6-3 | CASIFRDRGYNEQFF | TGTGCCAGCATCTTCCGGGACAGGGGCTACAATGAGCAGTTCTTC
once | TRBJ2-7 | - | TRBV20-1 | CSATDQLYELYF | TGCAGTGCCACGGACCAGCTCTACGAGCTGTACTTC
many | TRBJ2-1 | TRBD2 | TRBV29-1 | CSVEKLLAGGPYNEQFF | TGCAGCGTTGAAAAGCTTTTAGCGGGGGGTCCCTACAATGAGCAGTTCTTC
many | TRBJ2-1 | - | TRBV10-3 | CAISDTPGGGGDEQFF | TGTGCCATCAGCGATACCCCTGGCGGGGGCGGGGATGAGCAGTTCTTC